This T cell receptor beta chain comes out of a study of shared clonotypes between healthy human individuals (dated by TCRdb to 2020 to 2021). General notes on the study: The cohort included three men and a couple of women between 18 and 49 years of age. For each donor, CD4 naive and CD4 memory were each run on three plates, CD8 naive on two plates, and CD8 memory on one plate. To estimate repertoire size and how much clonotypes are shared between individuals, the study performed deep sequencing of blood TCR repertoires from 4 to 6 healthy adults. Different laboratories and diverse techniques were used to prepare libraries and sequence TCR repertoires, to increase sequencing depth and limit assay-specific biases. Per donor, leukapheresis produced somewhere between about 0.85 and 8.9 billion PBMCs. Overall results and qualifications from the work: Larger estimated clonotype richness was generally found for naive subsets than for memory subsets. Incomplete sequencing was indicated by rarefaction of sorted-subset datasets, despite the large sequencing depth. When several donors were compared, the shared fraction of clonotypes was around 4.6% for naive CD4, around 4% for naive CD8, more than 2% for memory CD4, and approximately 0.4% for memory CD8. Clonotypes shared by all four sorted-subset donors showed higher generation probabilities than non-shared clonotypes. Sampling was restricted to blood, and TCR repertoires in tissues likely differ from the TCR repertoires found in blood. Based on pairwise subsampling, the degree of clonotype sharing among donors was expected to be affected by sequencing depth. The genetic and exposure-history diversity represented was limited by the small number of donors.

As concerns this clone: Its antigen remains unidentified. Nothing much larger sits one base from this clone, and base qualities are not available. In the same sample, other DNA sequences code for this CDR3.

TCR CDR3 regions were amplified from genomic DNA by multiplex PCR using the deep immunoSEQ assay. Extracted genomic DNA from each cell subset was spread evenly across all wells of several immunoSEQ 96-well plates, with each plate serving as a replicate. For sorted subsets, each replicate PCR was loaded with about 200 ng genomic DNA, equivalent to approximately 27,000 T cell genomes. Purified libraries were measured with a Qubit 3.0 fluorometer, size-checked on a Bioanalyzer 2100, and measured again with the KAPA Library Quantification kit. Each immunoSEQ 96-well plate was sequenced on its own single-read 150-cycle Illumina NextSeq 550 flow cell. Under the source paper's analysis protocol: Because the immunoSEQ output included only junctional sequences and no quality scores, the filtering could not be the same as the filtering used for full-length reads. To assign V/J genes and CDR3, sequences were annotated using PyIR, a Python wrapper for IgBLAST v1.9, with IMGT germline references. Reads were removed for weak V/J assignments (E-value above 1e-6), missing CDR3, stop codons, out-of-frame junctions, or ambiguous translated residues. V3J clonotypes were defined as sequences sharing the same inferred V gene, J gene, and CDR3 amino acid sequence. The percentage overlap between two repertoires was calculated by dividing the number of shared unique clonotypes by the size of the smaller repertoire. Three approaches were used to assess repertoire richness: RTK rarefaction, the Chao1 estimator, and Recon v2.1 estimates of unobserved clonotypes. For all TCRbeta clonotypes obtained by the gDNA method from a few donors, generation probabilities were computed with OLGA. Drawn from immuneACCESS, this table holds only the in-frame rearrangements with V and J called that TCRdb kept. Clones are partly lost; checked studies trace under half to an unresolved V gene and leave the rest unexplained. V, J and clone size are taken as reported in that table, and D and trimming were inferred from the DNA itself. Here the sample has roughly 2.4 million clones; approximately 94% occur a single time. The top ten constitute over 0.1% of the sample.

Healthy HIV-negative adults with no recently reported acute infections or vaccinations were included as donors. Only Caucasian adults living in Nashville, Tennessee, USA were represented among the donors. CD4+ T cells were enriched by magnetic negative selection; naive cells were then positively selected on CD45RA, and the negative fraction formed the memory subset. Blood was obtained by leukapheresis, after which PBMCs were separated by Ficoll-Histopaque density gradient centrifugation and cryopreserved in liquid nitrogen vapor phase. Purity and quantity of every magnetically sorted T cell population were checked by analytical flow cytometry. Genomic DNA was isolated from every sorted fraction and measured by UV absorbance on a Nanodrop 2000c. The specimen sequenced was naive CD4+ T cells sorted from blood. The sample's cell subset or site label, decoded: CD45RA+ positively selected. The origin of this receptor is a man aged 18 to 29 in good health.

Here is the DNA: TGCGCCAGCAGCAGGAGTAGCACAGATACGCAGTATTTT. Translated, it gives CASSRSSTDTQYF. In this chain, TRBV5-1 is recombined with TRBJ2-3; the D gene is unclear. Inclusive of the bounding cysteine and phenylalanine, the CDR3 is 13 residues long. The retained sequence is limited to the CDR3, 39 bases, with the frame set at the first base. CDR1 and CDR2 (SGHRS, YFSETQ) derive from the germline V gene. Deletion took 4 bases off V and 0 bases off J, with a span of 6 bases between the germline ends.